One and the same sample provided the 3 T cell receptor beta chains below, sequenced in a study of vaccination and CD4 T cells after COVID-19. Treatment specified: approximately 11-day PBMC culture with coronavirus spike peptide pools or control peptides (ViraFEST assay). These receptors have no known antigen. The Oncomine TCR Beta short-read assay sequenced DNA from cultured CD4+ T cells. TCRdb independently ran MiXCR on the PCR reads; one entry per CDR3 protein. Among some 14,000 distinct CDR3 sequences, less than 30% were seen once, and the ten largest hold 15% to 20%. Sequenced here: CD4+ T cells from blood, cultured in vitro, sampled before SARS-CoV-2 vaccination. These receptors were taken from a human donor who received a COVID-19 vaccine.

As DNA, the CDR3 is TGTGCCAGTAGTATGGGAGGGGGCTATAATTCACCCCTCCACTTT. Amino acids: CASSMGGGYNSPLHF. The rearrangement links TRBV19 to TRBJ1-6; possible D gene TRBD1, 6 bases. V shed 3 bases and J shed 3 bases, with 9 bases lying between them. Germline loops: CDR1 LNHDA, CDR2 SQIVND (reference sequence). The CDR3 has 15 residues.

This clonotype came up a few times. The chain has TRBV11-3 and TRBJ2-3; TRBD2 agrees at 16 bases. CDR1 SGHNT and CDR2 YENEEA come from the germline V gene. The ends lost 5 bases at V and 5 bases at J; junction bases unmatched: 4. This CDR3 is 16 amino acids long. The CDR3 region has the DNA TGTGCCAGCAGCCGGGGACTAGCGGGGGGGATAGATACGCAGTATTTT. The encoded protein is CASSRGLAGGIDTQYF.

DNA of the CDR3: TGTGCCAGCAGACGAACCGGGACAGCTAATGAAAAACTGTTTTTT. Amino acid sequence: CASRRTGTANEKLFF. This chain links TRBV27 with TRBJ1-4, with TRBD1 matching 7 bases. This CDR3 is 15 amino acids long. V gave up 6 bases and J gave up 3 bases; unmatched junction bases: 7. Germline CDR1 and CDR2: MNHEY and SMNVEV (reference sequence).